The entry below gives a single TCR beta chain sequence along with its context. Repertoires were generated with immunoSEQ multiplex PCR, while TCRdb's copy carries only in-frame clones and drops some. The sample has roughly 73,000 clones, roughly 85% seen once. The record originates from a study of blood T cell repertoires in COVID-19. This CDR3 region has 15 residues. CDR1 is KGHDR, CDR2 SFDVKD, per germline. V lost 2 bases, J lost 5 bases, and 11 bases lay in between. This clonotype was obtained from a woman aged 60-75 years with acute or convalescent COVID-19. The chain carries TRBV24-1 and TRBJ1-4, with D possibly being TRBD1 (5 bases). The sequencing sample was made of peripheral blood. The CDR3 protein is CATSDSGVANEKLFF. The CDR3, as DNA: TGTGCCACCAGTGATTCGGGGGTTGCGAATGAAAAACTGTTTTTT.